This T cell receptor beta chain was sequenced in a study of beta chain features in type 1 diabetes. Points from the study as a whole: VDJ junctions sequenced from type 1 diabetes patients showed fewer insertions and more deletions. All four CD4+ subsets of Type 1 diabetes patients contained TCRB CDR3s that were moderately but significantly shorter.

Sequencing targeted expressed TCRB transcripts, as all isolated RNA had been reverse transcribed. TCRdb keeps only in-frame clones here, not all; method: immunoSEQ multiplex PCR. The data show 970,000 or so clones, roughly 15% seen once. Sorted CD4+ subsets: naive, central memory, regulatory, stem cell-like memory (CD45RO/CCR7/CD25/CD127/CD95/CD27 panel). Germline V CDR1 and CDR2: SGHAT, FQNNGV. The CDR3 is made up of 15 amino acids. J was trimmed by 3 bases and V by 5 bases; bases with no gene match: 6. A note on this clone: What it binds is unknown.

The chain couples TRBV11-2 to TRBJ2-1; 8 positions agree with TRBD2. Source material: naive CD4+ T cells from blood. This TCR came from a woman aged 18-30 years in good health. CDR3 coding DNA: TGTGCCAGCAGCCGGCCGGGACTAGACTACAATGAGCAGTTCTTC. This translates into CASSRPGLDYNEQFF.